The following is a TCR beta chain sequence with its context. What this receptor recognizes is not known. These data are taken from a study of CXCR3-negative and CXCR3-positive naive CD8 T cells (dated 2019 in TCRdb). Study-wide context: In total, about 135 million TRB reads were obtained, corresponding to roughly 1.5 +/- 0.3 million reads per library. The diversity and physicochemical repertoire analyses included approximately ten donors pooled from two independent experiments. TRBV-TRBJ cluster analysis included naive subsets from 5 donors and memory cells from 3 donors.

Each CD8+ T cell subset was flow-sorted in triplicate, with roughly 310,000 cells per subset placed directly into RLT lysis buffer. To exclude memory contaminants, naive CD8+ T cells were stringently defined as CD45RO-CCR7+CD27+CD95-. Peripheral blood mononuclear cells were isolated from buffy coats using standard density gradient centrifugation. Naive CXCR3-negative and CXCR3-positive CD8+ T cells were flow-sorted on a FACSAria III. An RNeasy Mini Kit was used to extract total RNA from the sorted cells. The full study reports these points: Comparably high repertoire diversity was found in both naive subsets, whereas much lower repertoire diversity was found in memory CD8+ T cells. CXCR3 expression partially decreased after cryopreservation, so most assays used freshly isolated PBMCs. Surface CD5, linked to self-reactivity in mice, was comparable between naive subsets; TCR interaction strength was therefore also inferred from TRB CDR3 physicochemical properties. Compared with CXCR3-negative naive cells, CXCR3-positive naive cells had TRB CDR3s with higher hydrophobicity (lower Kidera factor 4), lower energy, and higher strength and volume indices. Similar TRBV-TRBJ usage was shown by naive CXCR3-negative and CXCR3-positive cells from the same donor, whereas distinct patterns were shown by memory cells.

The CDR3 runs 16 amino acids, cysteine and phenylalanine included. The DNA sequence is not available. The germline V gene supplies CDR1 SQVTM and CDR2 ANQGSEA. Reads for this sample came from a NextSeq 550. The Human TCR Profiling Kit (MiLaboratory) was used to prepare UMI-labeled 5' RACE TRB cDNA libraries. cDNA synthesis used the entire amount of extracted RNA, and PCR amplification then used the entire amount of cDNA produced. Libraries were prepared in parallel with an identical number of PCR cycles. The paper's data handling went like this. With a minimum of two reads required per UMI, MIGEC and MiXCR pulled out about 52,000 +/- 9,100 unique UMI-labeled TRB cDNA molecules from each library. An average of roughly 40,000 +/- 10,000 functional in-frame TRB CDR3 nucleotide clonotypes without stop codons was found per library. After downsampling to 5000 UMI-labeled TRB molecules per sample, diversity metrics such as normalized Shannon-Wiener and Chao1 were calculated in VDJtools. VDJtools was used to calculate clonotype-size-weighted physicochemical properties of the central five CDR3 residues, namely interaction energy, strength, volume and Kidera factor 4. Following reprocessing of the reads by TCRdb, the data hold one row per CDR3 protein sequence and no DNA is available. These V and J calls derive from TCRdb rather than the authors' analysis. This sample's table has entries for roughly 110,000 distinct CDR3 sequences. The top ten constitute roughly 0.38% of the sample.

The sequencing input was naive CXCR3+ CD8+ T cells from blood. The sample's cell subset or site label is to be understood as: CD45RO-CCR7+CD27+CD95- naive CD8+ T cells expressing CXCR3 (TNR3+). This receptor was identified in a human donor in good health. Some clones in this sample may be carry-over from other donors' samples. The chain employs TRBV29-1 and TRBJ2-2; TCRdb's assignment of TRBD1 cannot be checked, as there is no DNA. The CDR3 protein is CSVLPEDRVNTGELFF.